This passage covers 10 T cell receptor beta chains from one sample sequenced in a study of technical replicates of blood from a few donors. Assay used: immunoSEQ multiplex PCR; TCRdb lists only in-frame clones, some missing. The sample includes roughly 60,000 clones, over 85% seen only once; the top ten take approximately 4.8%. The material sequenced was PBMCs. Every receptor here comes from a human donor in good health. Some clones in this sample may be carry-over from other donors' samples.

V is TRBV7-2 and J is TRBJ1-5; 7 nucleotides line up with TRBD1. There are 14 residues in the CDR3. The V and J ends lost 1 base and 4 bases, in that order; junction bases with no gene match: 1. Per germline, CDR1 SGHTA and CDR2 FQGNSA. The chain's CDR3 is CASSLVQGNQPQHF. The CDR3 DNA reads as TGTGCCAGCAGCTTAGTACAGGGGAATCAGCCCCAGCATTTT. The full variable domain, its missing parts supplied by reference TRBV7-2 and TRBJ1-5, is GAGVSQSPSNKVTEKGKDVELRCDPISGHTALYWYRQSLGQGLEFLIYFQGNSAPDKSGLPSDRFSAERTGGSVSTLTIQRTQQEDSAVYLCASSLVQGNQPQHFGDGTRLSIL.

This chain joins TRBV5-6 and TRBJ1-5; D not certain. The CDR3 runs 15 residues. The germline CDR1 and CDR2 sequences are SGHDT and YYEEEE. Trimming shortened V by 3 bases and J by 2 bases, and 12 bases separated the two germline ends. Written as DNA, the CDR3 is TGTGCCAGCAGCTCGATGACGGAGGGCAATCAGCCCCAGCATTTT. Its translation: CASSSMTEGNQPQHF. The variable domain in full, completed from reference TRBV5-6 and TRBJ1-5, reads DAGVTQSPTHLIKTRGQQVTLRCSPKSGHDTVSWYQQALGQGPQFIFQYYEEEERQRGNFPDRFSGHQFPNYSSELNVNALLLGDSALYLCASSSMTEGNQPQHFGDGTRLSIL.

This sequence joins TRBV25-1 and TRBJ1-4, with 8 bases that match TRBD1. V shed 5 bases, J shed 8 bases, and the junction held 10 bases outside the gene matches. From germline, CDR1 is MGHDK and CDR2 SYGVNS. This CDR3 has 15 amino acids. In nucleotides, the CDR3 is TGTGCCAGCAGTCTCTCAGGGGGCGCAGAGGAAAAACTGTTTTTT. Protein product: CASSLSGGAEEKLFF.

This clone was picked up one time. V gene TRBV15 combines with J gene TRBJ2-7; no clear D gene. The CDR3 contains 13 residues. V lost 6 bases, J lost 1 base, and 10 bases lay in between. Germline loops: CDR1 LNHNV, CDR2 YYDKDF (reference sequence). The CDR3 DNA reads TGTGCCACCAGTAAAGGCAGGTCCTACGAGCAGTACTTC. Translated, it gives CATSKGRSYEQYF.

The chain couples TRBV7-9 to TRBJ2-1; a possible D gene is TRBD2 (6 bases). Trimming removed 2 bases at V and 9 bases at J, with 17 bases between. Germline CDR1 SEHNR, CDR2 FQNEAQ (reference sequence). The CDR3 consists of 15 residues. The CDR3: CASSLPGTLGGEQFF. CDR3 sequence (DNA): TGTGCCAGCAGCTTACCCGGGACTCTGGGGGGTGAGCAGTTCTTC.

The chain uses TRBV27 and TRBJ1-1; D is uncertain. Trimming removed 1 base from V and 2 bases from J, with 5 bases in between. CDR3 size: 13 residues. The germline V gene has CDR1 MNHEY and CDR2 SMNVEV (reference sequence). CDR3 residues: CASSLLVNTEAFF. The CDR3 DNA reads TGTGCCAGCAGTTTATTAGTCAACACTGAAGCTTTCTTT.

This clone was seen ten or more times. This chain connects TRBV6-1 to TRBJ1-2; D uncertain. Trimming took 2 bases from V and 7 from J, leaving 11 bases between them. This CDR3 comprises 13 residues. CDR1 is MNHNS and CDR2 is SASEGT in the germline V gene. The DNA of the CDR3 is TGTGCCAGCAGTGAAAGAAGCAGGTCTGGCTACACCTTC. It yields the protein CASSERSRSGYTF.

The rearrangement joins TRBV7-8 to TRBJ2-5, with TRBD1 matching over 7 bases. Germline CDR1 reads SGHVS; CDR2 reads FQNEAQ. There are 14 residues in the CDR3. J gave up 4 bases and V 2 bases, and 4 bases lay outside the gene matches. The CDR3 protein is CASSLFHRGETQYF. The CDR3 nucleotides are TGTGCCAGCAGCTTATTTCACAGGGGAGAGACCCAGTACTTC.

The chain joins TRBV29-1 to TRBJ1-2, with D perhaps TRBD1 (6 bases). V was clipped by 6 bases and J by 2 bases, with 13 bases between them. CDR3 length equals 13 residues. Germline CDR1 SQVTM, CDR2 ANQGSEA. CDR3 sequence: CSVTTGTNYGYTF. The CDR3 DNA sequence: TGCAGCGTCACCACAGGGACCAACTATGGCTACACCTTC.

The chain joins TRBV5-1 to TRBJ2-7; 7 nucleotides line up with TRBD1. The CDR3 contains 16 residues. CDR1 and CDR2 (germline): SGHRS, YFSETQ. After removal of 1 base from V and 1 base from J, the junction contained 8 bases not matched to a gene. CDR3 coding DNA: TGCGCCAGCAGCTTGTTTCTTGGGGACAGTTCCTACGAGCAGTACTTC. Its protein is CASSLFLGDSSYEQYF.